Listed below are T cell receptor beta chains from one sample, sequenced in a study of Graves' ophthalmopathy and Graves' hyperthyroidism. TCRdb called the multiplex PCR reads again in MiXCR, with one record for every CDR3 protein. The sample holds about 210,000 distinct CDR3 sequences; approximately 28% are singletons and the top ten take around 9.8%. The sample was peripheral blood. These receptors were obtained from a man in his fifties or sixties with Graves' ophthalmopathy. The CDR3 runs from the conserved cysteine through the conserved F or W. Each record gives: V gene, clone size, J gene, D gene, CDR3 DNA, CDR3 protein. The D gene is left open where the match is weak. Not every row has a clone size; where given, it reads once, few, many or a size class.

>TRBV6-2/TRBV6-3|many|TRBJ2-5|NA
TGTGCCAGCAGTTATTCGGTAGAGGTCCAGTACTTC
CASSYSVEVQYF
>TRBV12-3/TRBV12-4|many|TRBJ2-5|TRBD2
TGTGCCAGCAGTCAGTGGACTAGCGGGAGGTGGGAGACCCAGTACTTC
CASSQWTSGRWETQYF
>TRBV19|many|TRBJ2-5|TRBD2
TGTGCCAGTAGTATCGCTAGCGGGACGGAGACCCAGTACTTC
CASSIASGTETQYF
>TRBV20-1|many|TRBJ2-1|TRBD2
TGCAGTGCTTCCCGAGGAGGTAGCGGGAACCCTGAGCAGTTCTTC
CSASRGGSGNPEQFF
>TRBV7-9|NA|TRBJ2-5|TRBD2
TGTGCCAGCAGCCCTAGCGGGAGTACTGAGACCCAGTACTTC
CASSPSGSTETQYF
>TRBV12-3/TRBV12-4|NA|TRBJ2-3|NA
TGTGCCAGCAGTTTGGTGGGGGCCACAGATACGCAGTATTTT
CASSLVGATDTQYF
>TRBV12-3/TRBV12-4|many|TRBJ2-3|TRBD1
TGTGCCAGCAGCCTGGACAGGGGGCAGGATACGCAGTATTTT
CASSLDRGQDTQYF
>TRBV9|many|TRBJ1-3|NA
TGTGCCAGCAGCGGTAGAATGGGGGTCTCTGGAAACACCATATATTTT
CASSGRMGVSGNTIYF
>TRBV19|many|TRBJ2-7|NA
TGTGCCAGTAGTTGGACGGACTCCTACGAGCAGTACTTC
CASSWTDSYEQYF
>TRBV6-5|NA|TRBJ1-2|NA
TGTGCCAGCAGTTGGGGACGGGAGGAGGGCTACACCTTC
CASSWGREEGYTF
>TRBV19|NA|TRBJ1-5|NA
TGTGCCAGCAACAGGGAAGGGTCTCAGCCCCAGCATTTT
CASNREGSQPQHF
>TRBV6-2/TRBV6-3|NA|TRBJ2-7|TRBD2
TGTGCCAGCAGTTACTCGACGGGACTAGCGGTGGGTTACGAGCAGTACTTC
CASSYSTGLAVGYEQYF
>TRBV28|many|TRBJ2-2|NA
TGTGCCAGCAGTTTCAGGGGAATTAACACCGGGGAGCTGTTTTTT
CASSFRGINTGELFF
>TRBV3-1|NA|TRBJ1-5|NA
TGTGCCAGCAGCCAAGAGCCAGGGGATCAGCCCCAGCATTTT
CASSQEPGDQPQHF
>TRBV19|many|TRBJ2-7|NA
TGTGCCAGTAGTGGGTGGGCCCTACCCTACGAGCAGTACTTC
CASSGWALPYEQYF
>TRBV20-1|many|TRBJ2-7|NA
TGCAGTGCTAGACCCGGACAGTTACCCTACGAGCAGTACTTC
CSARPGQLPYEQYF
>TRBV3-1|many|TRBJ1-1|NA
TGTGCCAGCAGCCTCGGGCCCCAAGCTTTCTTT
CASSLGPQAFF
>TRBV27|many|TRBJ2-7|NA
TGTGCCAGCAGTTTGAGTTTGGGCCCAGGGAACGAGCAGTACTTC
CASSLSLGPGNEQYF
>TRBV6-1|NA|TRBJ2-7|TRBD2
TGTGCCAGCAAAACTACTAGCGGGGGCTACGAGCAGTACTTC
CASKTTSGGYEQYF
>TRBV6-2/TRBV6-3|many|TRBJ2-2|NA
TGTGCCAGCGGGGCGGTAGTCACCGGGGAGCTGTTTTTT
CASGAVVTGELFF
>TRBV4-1|NA|TRBJ2-5|TRBD2
TGCGCCAGCAGCCAAGCTCCGGGACTAACGGAGACCCAGTACTTC
CASSQAPGLTETQYF
>TRBV28|NA|TRBJ2-2|NA
TGTGCCAGCAGTTCGCAGGGGGAAAGAGCGGGAGGGGAGCTGTTTTTT
CASSSQGERAGGELFF
>TRBV6-2/TRBV6-3|few|TRBJ2-7|NA
TGTGCCAGCAGTCAGACACACGGAGAGTCCTACGAGCAGTACTTC
CASSQTHGESYEQYF
>TRBV11-1|once|TRBJ1-1|NA
TGTGCCAGCAGCCCTTTTTGGGCAGGGAAAACGAACACTGAAGCTTTCTTT
CASSPFWAGKTNTEAFF
>TRBV6-5|NA|TRBJ2-7|TRBD2
TGTGCCAGCAGTTATAGAGGGACTAGCGGTTTCTACGAGCAGTACTTC
CASSYRGTSGFYEQYF
>TRBV29-1|many|TRBJ1-2|TRBD1
TGCAGCGTCGCGACAGGGAGCTATGGCTACACCTTC
CSVATGSYGYTF
>TRBV6-1|many|TRBJ1-6|NA
TGTGCCAGCAGTGAAAGGGACACCGGGATCAGCTCCTATAATTCACCCCTCCACTTT
CASSERDTGISSYNSPLHF
>TRBV6-2/TRBV6-3|many|TRBJ1-5|NA
TGTGCCAGCAGTTGGGAACAGGGTCGACGGCAGCCCCAGCATTTT
CASSWEQGRRQPQHF
>TRBV12-3/TRBV12-4|NA|TRBJ2-7|NA
TGTGCCAGCATAGGGCGGGACACTTCCTACGAGCAGTACTTC
CASIGRDTSYEQYF
>TRBV5-1|many|TRBJ1-2|NA
TGCGCCAGCAGCTTGGTCTGGGGGTTGAGGCCGCCGCCGAACTATGGCTACACCTTC
CASSLVWGLRPPPNYGYTF
>TRBV6-1|NA|TRBJ2-5|TRBD1
TGTGCCAGCAGTACAGGGGGCCCGTACCAAGAGACCCAGTACTTC
CASSTGGPYQETQYF
>TRBV7-9|many|TRBJ2-6|TRBD1
TGTGCCAGCAGCTTAGGTACAGGGGACCTAGACTCTGGGGCCAACGTCCTGACTTTC
CASSLGTGDLDSGANVLTF
>TRBV7-3|many|TRBJ2-5|NA
TGTGCCAGCAGCCCTACCGGGTCAGAAGAGACCCAGTACTTC
CASSPTGSEETQYF
>TRBV3-1|many|TRBJ2-7|TRBD2
TGTGCCAGCAGCCTTCGGGCTAGCGGGAGGATCTACGAGCAGTACTTC
CASSLRASGRIYEQYF
>TRBV27|many|TRBJ1-1|TRBD1
TGTGCCAGCAGTAACAGGGGGCGCGATCCAGCTTTCTTT
CASSNRGRDPAFF
>TRBV29-1|NA|TRBJ2-5|NA
TGCAGCGTTGGAGGGCAAGAGACCCAGTACTTC
CSVGGQETQYF
>TRBV2|many|TRBJ2-7|TRBD2
TGTGCCAGCAGTGAAGACGCTCATCAGCGGGGGTACTTC
CASSEDAHQRGYF
>TRBV7-9|many|TRBJ2-7|NA
TGTGCCAGCAGCTCACTAGGTGGGGGCACGGGGGAGCAGTACTTC
CASSSLGGGTGEQYF
>TRBV28|many|TRBJ2-7|NA
TGTGCCAGCAACTCAGGGGTGAGCTACGAGCAGTACTTC
CASNSGVSYEQYF
>TRBV11-2|NA|TRBJ1-5|NA
TGTGCCAGCAGCTTACTTCTTACAGGCAATCAGCCCCAGCATTTT
CASSLLLTGNQPQHF
>TRBV11-1|many|TRBJ1-1|NA
TGTGCCAGCAGCCAAGCTACCGGAAAGGGAGAAGCTTTCTTT
CASSQATGKGEAFF
>TRBV28|many|TRBJ2-5|NA
TGTGCCAGCAGTCCCCAGGGACTCCAAGAGACCCAGTACTTC
CASSPQGLQETQYF
>TRBV19|many|TRBJ2-5|TRBD1
TGTGCCAGTAGGATGACAGGGGATGGAGAGACCCAGTGCTTC
CASRMTGDGETQCF
>TRBV15|NA|TRBJ1-5|NA
TGTGCCACCAGCGCAACGTTAAATCAGCCCCAGCATTTT
CATSATLNQPQHF
>TRBV12-5|many|TRBJ2-2|TRBD2
TGTGCTAGTGGTTCGGGGGGTTACACCGGGGAGCTGTTTTTT
CASGSGGYTGELFF
>TRBV7-3|NA|TRBJ1-1|TRBD1
TGTGCCAGCAGCCCCTCAGGACAGGCCGCGAACACTGAAGCTTTCTTT
CASSPSGQAANTEAFF
>TRBV28|many|TRBJ2-6|NA
TGTGCCAGCGGCCGGCGCTCTGGGGCCAACGTCCTGACTTTC
CASGRRSGANVLTF